This T cell receptor beta chain was observed in a study of Graves' ophthalmopathy and Graves' hyperthyroidism. Trimming left V 6 bases short and J 5 bases short, with 14 bases between. This CDR3 is built from 14 residues. Fresh peripheral blood (approximately 9.2 ml) yielded the PBMCs. RNA transcripts served as template for amplifying TCR beta CDR3 sequences. HTBI primers primed a first-round RT-PCR, and a second-round multiplex PCR followed. Via MiXCR, TCRdb re-called the multiplex PCR reads, giving one row per CDR3 protein. The sample has about 370,000 distinct CDR3 sequences; about a sixth are singletons. This clonotype was detected many times.

The TCR sequence derives from an adult woman with stable Graves' hyperthyroidism. The sequenced sample consisted of peripheral blood. V usage is TRBV12-3 or TRBV12-4 and J usage is TRBJ2-4, with D perhaps given as TRBD1 or TRBD2 (5 bases each). The CDR3 region is CASSATVGENIQYF. The CDR3 region has the DNA TGTGCCAGCAGCGCTACAGTGGGGGAAAACATTCAGTACTTC.